The T cell receptor (beta chain) described here comes from a study of T-cell memory formation after mild COVID-19. Study as a whole: Largely donor-specific sequence clusters came from two donors.

Study outcomes and limitations: A second wave expanding day 15 to 37 was CD4+-biased; contracting clones were balanced. Certain responding clones were present in pre-infection memory, suggesting participation of cross-reactive memory.

Constant-segment primers served in 5'RACE that generated TCR alpha and TCR beta cDNA libraries bearing sample barcodes and UMIs. TCRdb itself ran the 5' RACE reads through MiXCR, one entry per CDR3 protein. The sample holds 300,000 to 400,000 distinct CDR3 sequences; approximately 15% are singletons and the top ten take 20% to 25%. CDR3 length equals 14 residues. Germline-derived CDR1 and CDR2 are DFQATT and SNEGSKA (reference sequence). Trimming removed 2 bases from V and 4 bases from J, with 12 bases in between. This clonotype was picked up a small number of times. As yet, its antigen is unknown. V and J are TRBV20-1 and TRBJ1-3; D is unclear. Sequencing was performed on PBMCs or a T cell subset sorted from them (not recorded which). The receptor was derived from a man younger than 35 who had mild COVID-19 (a few samples of this study predate the infection). Cell type and time point are not known. Here the CDR3 reads CSARRPLGGNTIYF. CDR3 nucleotides: TGCAGTGCTAGACGCCCACTCGGCGGAAACACCATATATTTT.